This T cell receptor (beta chain) was captured by sequencing in a study of quantifying T cell responses using KT2 cells. The overall study: RNA was reverse transcribed with TCR alpha and beta constant-region primers.

On this clonotype itself: Its antigen remains unknown.

General study points: Counts of KT2 alpha and beta sequences rose linearly with the number of KT2 cells added.

Each cDNA got a UMI-containing oligo ligated at its 3' end. First-round PCR used 3 to 4 cycles and beta primers RC1.1 and RC1.2 covering TRBC1 and TRBC2. MiXCR, run by TCRdb on the UMI-ligation and nested PCR reads, gives a single entry per CDR3 protein. The data show some 41,000 distinct CDR3 sequences, about 17% seen once. The sample was PBMCs spiked with cells of the T cell clone KT2. This receptor was obtained from a human donor.

CDR3 sequence reads: CATSRQGEGANVLTF. The CDR3 nucleotides read TGTGCCACCAGCAGACAGGGGGAAGGGGCCAACGTCCTGACTTTC. The chain joins TRBV15 to TRBJ2-6; TRBD1 agrees at 7 bases. The V segment lost 2 bases and the J segment 4 bases; nucleotides outside the gene matches: 2. Germline values: CDR1 LNHNV, CDR2 YYDKDF (reference sequence). The CDR3 runs 15 residues.